The clone carrying this TCR beta chain occurred a few times. One base away lies a much larger clone, so this may be a sequencing read error. The data belong to a study of blood T cells in healthy people across ages. Germline V lookup: CDR1 SGHDT, CDR2 YYEEEE. This CDR3 contains 13 residues. Then a second PCR, running roughly 7 to 11 cycles, was carried out with a sample-barcoded 5' primer and a J-beta primer mix. TCRdb re-called the 5' RACE reads through MiXCR, storing one row per CDR3 protein. The sample consists of about 1,500,000 distinct CDR3 sequences, 28% of them appearing once. Per sample, no less than 5 micrograms of total RNA were extracted.

The chain couples TRBV5-6 to TRBJ2-5; no clear D gene. The TCR sequence derives from a woman aged 25-40 years in good health. The sequencing input was blood. The CDR3: CANSSAGEETQYF. DNA of the CDR3: TGTGCCAACAGCTCCGCAGGAGAAGAGACCCAGTACTTC.